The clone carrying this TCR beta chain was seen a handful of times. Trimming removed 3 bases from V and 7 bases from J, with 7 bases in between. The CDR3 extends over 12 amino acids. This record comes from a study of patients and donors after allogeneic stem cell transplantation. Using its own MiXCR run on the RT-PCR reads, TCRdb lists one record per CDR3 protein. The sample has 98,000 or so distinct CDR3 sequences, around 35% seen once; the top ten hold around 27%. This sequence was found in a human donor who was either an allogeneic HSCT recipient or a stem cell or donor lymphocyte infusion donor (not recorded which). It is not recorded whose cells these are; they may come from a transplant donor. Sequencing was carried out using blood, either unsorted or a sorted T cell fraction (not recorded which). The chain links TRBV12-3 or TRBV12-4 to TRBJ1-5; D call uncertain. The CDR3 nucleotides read TGTGCCAGCAGTTTTCCCAAGCAGCCCCAGCATTTT. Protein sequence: CASSFPKQPQHF.